The source of this T cell receptor (beta chain) is a study of T cell repertoires in cytomegalovirus infection (dated 2019 in TCRdb). Regarding the study in general: The HLA type of each donor mattered for the analysis, because public TCR beta signatures pointed to carriage of CMV infection along with the matching HLA type.

Here is what the overall study found, with its caveats: Carriers of CMV infection plus the relevant HLA type were discriminated by the cumulative frequency of public TCR beta family members in the study cohort and in an independent roughly 320-donor cohort. The ex vivo response was dominated by HLA-C-restricted CMV-specific TCR beta clonotypes, which also provided the single most frequent clonotype in two of eight donors.

Sequencing instrument: Illumina HiSeq 1500. Using fastp trimming at Q25 and MiXCR clonotype assembly, TCRdb reanalyzed the public sequencing data and kept in-frame beta chains. Here each entry gathers all rows of one CDR3 protein and keeps the most common genes and DNA. The sample yields nearly 650,000 distinct CDR3 sequences; 20% to 25% were counted once. Around 7.6% of the sample rests with the top ten. Via the germline V gene, CDR1 is MDHEN and CDR2 SYDVKM. From V the trimming removes 10 bases and from J it removes 6 bases, while the gene matches leave 8 bases of the junction unaccounted for. There are 13 amino acids in the CDR3, from cysteine to phenylalanine inclusive. Of all the DNA, just the CDR3 is kept, 39 bases in frame from base 1. At least ten counts were recorded for this clonotype. Which antigen it targets is not known. No much larger clonotype is one base removed from it; base qualities were not supplied.

The chain was built from TRBV28 and TRBJ2-2, with TRBD1 identical over 7 junction bases. The TCR sequence derives from a human donor in good health (CMV status not recorded). Some clones in this sample may be carry-over from other donors' samples. Sequencing input: CD8+ T cells from PBMCs. This receptor carries the CDR3 CAILDRVAGELFF. The DNA sequence is as follows: TGTGCCATCCTCGACAGGGTAGCCGGGGAGCTGTTTTTT.